This TCR beta chain emerged from a study of blood T cell repertoires in COVID-19. Study-level information: The origin of the acute and convalescent COVID-19 samples was the United States, Italy and Spain. T cells, B-cell-depleted T cells, or PBMCs provided the cDNA or gDNA that served as material.

The CDR3 is 13 residues long. The germline V gene encodes CDR1 GTSNPN and CDR2 SVGIG (reference sequence). V lost 0 bases and J 5 bases, leaving 10 bases between the germline ends. In the original processing: For nucleated cells, counts were estimated from reference gene primer amplification. Method: immunoSEQ multiplex PCR; TCRdb's copy keeps in-frame clones and lacks some. The V and J calls and clone size are taken from that table; D and trimming were inferred from the DNA. The sample shows about 220,000 clones, approximately 77% of them seen only once. The gene calls are TRBV30 and TRBJ2-5; no clear D gene. The sequence came from a woman older than 75 with acute or convalescent COVID-19. The source material was peripheral blood. The CDR3 DNA sequence: TGTGCCTGGAGTGTACTACTTTGGGAGACCCAGTACTTC. Translation gives CAWSVLLWETQYF.